The 18 T cell receptor beta chains below come from one sample, sequenced in a study of monozygotic twins with inflammatory bowel disease. Reprocessing the 5' RACE reads, TCRdb reports a single entry for every CDR3 protein and omits DNA. The sample data list roughly 330,000 distinct CDR3 sequences. The material sequenced was blood. All receptors derive from a human donor with ulcerative colitis or Crohn's disease, or a healthy co-twin of an affected twin (not recorded which).

The V call is TRBV20-1, the J call TRBJ2-1; TCRdb selects TRBD2, and the lack of DNA leaves this call unchecked. Germline V gene data show CDR1 as DFQATT and CDR2 as SNEGSKA (reference sequence). The CDR3 sequence is 12 residues long. The CDR3 sequence: CSTGTAYNEQFF.

The J gene is TRBJ2-3, the V gene TRBV18. Germline-derived CDR1 and CDR2 are KGHSH and LQKENI. The length of the CDR3 is 17 residues. CDR3 region: CASSPGYRDLSTDTQYF.

V is TRBV3-1 and J is TRBJ2-7; the TCRdb D gene call, TRBD2, has no DNA to confirm it. Germline-derived CDR1 and CDR2 are LGHDT and YNNKEL (reference sequence). This CDR3 region has 17 residues. This CDR3 reads CASSQGLAGHTSYEQYF.

The chain uses TRBV10-3 and TRBJ2-7. This CDR3 comprises 13 residues. Germline CDR1 and CDR2: ENHRY and SYGVKD. The CDR3 protein is CAISEVRSYEQYF.

The chain carries TRBV28 and TRBJ2-7; TCRdb returns TRBD2, unconfirmable since there is no DNA. This CDR3 region has 14 residues. Germline-derived CDR1 and CDR2 are MDHEN and SYDVKM. The CDR3 sequence is CASTIGTSRYELYF.

This sequence joins TRBV20-1 and TRBJ1-2. CDR1 DFQATT and CDR2 SNEGSKA come from the germline V gene (reference sequence). The CDR3 is 15 amino acids. CDR3 sequence: CSARGGSVAIYGYTF.

J is TRBJ1-2 and V is TRBV12-3 or TRBV12-4; TCRdb proposes TRBD1, but this gene call is untestable without DNA. The CDR3 is 13 residues long. CDR3 region: CASSFRRREGYTF.

The chain combines TRBV6-2 or TRBV6-3 with TRBJ1-5. The CDR3 contains 18 residues. CDR1 and CDR2 (germline): MNHEY, SVGEGT. The CDR3: CASSPLGGGRGSNQPQHF.

The rearrangement uses TRBV20-1 and TRBJ2-1. Looked up from germline, CDR1 is DFQATT and CDR2 is SNEGSKA (reference sequence). There are 13 residues in the CDR3. CDR3 sequence: CSASYSLDNEQFF.

The chain carries TRBV18 and TRBJ2-2. The CDR3 contains 12 residues. Per germline, CDR1 KGHSH and CDR2 LQKENI. CDR3 protein: CASVGVSGELFF.

The chain recombines TRBV20-1 with TRBJ2-4; the D gene TCRdb calls, TRBD2, cannot be checked with no DNA. The CDR3 runs 15 residues. Looked up from germline, CDR1 is DFQATT and CDR2 is SNEGSKA (reference sequence). The CDR3 spells CSARDMREMVDIQYF.

The rearrangement joins TRBV20-1 to TRBJ2-7; TCRdb's D call of TRBD1 is untestable without DNA. CDR3 length equals 13 residues. Germline lookup yields CDR1 DFQATT and CDR2 SNEGSKA (reference sequence). CDR3 residues: CSAHGQVRYEQYF.

The rearrangement joins TRBV20-1 to TRBJ2-1; TCRdb designates TRBD1, a call that cannot be tested without DNA. CDR1 and CDR2 (germline): DFQATT, SNEGSKA (reference sequence). The CDR3 has 14 amino acids. The CDR3 region is CSARIRGLYNEQFF.

The J gene is TRBJ1-5, the V gene TRBV11-2; checking the TCRdb D call of TRBD1 is not possible without DNA. The germline gives CDR1 SGHAT, CDR2 FQNNGV. The CDR3 spans 16 residues. The CDR3 is CASSLDTGAKNQPQHF.

The CDR3 sequence: CSAASSPATNEKLFF. The chain is built from TRBV20-1 and TRBJ1-4. Germline V gives CDR1 DFQATT, CDR2 SNEGSKA (reference sequence). CDR3 length: 15 residues.

The rearrangement links TRBV29-1 to TRBJ2-5; with no DNA, the TCRdb D assignment of TRBD1 cannot be verified. Per germline, CDR1 SQVTM and CDR2 ANQGSEA. The CDR3 length is 11 residues. The CDR3 region is CSVAQGETQYF.

This sequence joins TRBV20-1 and TRBJ1-5; as DNA is missing, the TRBD1 call by TCRdb cannot be tested. This CDR3 has 17 amino acids. CDR1 DFQATT and CDR2 SNEGSKA come from the germline V gene (reference sequence). The CDR3 sequence is CSARYRGAGRGNQPQHF.

This chain connects TRBV20-1 to TRBJ2-2. CDR1 and CDR2 from the germline V gene are DFQATT and SNEGSKA (reference sequence). The CDR3 loop spans 13 amino acids. This CDR3 is CSAREANTGELFF.